Below are 19 T cell receptor beta chains sequenced from a single sample in a study of T cells expressing NK-cell markers. TCRdb reprocessed the 5' RACE reads, with one entry per CDR3 protein and no DNA. The listing contains about 260,000 distinct CDR3 sequences. What was sequenced was blood T cells: a sorted CD56 or NKG2C T cell subset, CD4+ or CD8+ T cells, or bulk PBMC T cells (not recorded which). Source of these receptors: a man between 18 and 29 years old in good health.

The chain recombines TRBV4-2 with TRBJ2-5; as DNA is missing, the TRBD2 call by TCRdb cannot be tested. Germline CDR1 is LGHNA and CDR2 is YNFKEQ. This CDR3 has 16 residues. The CDR3 reads CASSRNVAGGRETQYF.

The chain joins TRBV7-9 to TRBJ1-1. Looked up from germline, CDR1 is SEHNR and CDR2 is FQNEAQ (reference sequence). This CDR3 spans 16 amino acids. CDR3 amino acids: CASSLGAGVLNTEAFF. The full variable domain, in which reference TRBV7-9 and TRBJ1-1 provide the parts outside the CDR3, is DTGVSQNPRHKITKRGQNVTFRCDPISEHNRLYWYRQTLGQGPEFLTYFQNEAQLEKSRLLSDRFSAERPKGSFSTLEIQRTEQGDSAMYLCASSLGAGVLNTEAFFGQGTRLTVV.

V and J are TRBV11-2 and TRBJ1-1; no DNA is available, so the TRBD1 call from TCRdb remains unchecked. The germline V gene has CDR1 SGHAT and CDR2 FQNNGV. This CDR3 spans 18 amino acids. The CDR3 loop reads CASSLGRGPGGGDTEAFF.

This rearrangement joins TRBV4-3 to TRBJ2-1; TCRdb's assignment of TRBD1 cannot be checked, as there is no DNA. Germline-derived CDR1 and CDR2 are LGHNA and YSLEER. This CDR3 contains 16 residues. CDR3 loop: CASSQGDRTSYNEQFF.

V usage is TRBV20-1 and J usage is TRBJ2-1; TCRdb selects TRBD2, and the lack of DNA leaves this call unchecked. The CDR3 loop spans 15 amino acids. Germline V gene sequence: CDR1 DFQATT, CDR2 SNEGSKA (reference sequence). The CDR3 protein is CSAKVLADSYNEQFF.

The chain couples TRBV12-3 or TRBV12-4 to TRBJ2-1; TCRdb names TRBD1, which stays unverified in the absence of DNA. The CDR3 runs to 11 residues. The CDR3 sequence: CASRQGQGEFF.

The V gene is TRBV19, the J gene TRBJ1-4; TCRdb proposes TRBD1, but this gene call is untestable without DNA. Germline assignment: CDR1 LNHDA and CDR2 SQIVND (reference sequence). CDR3 length equals 14 residues. This chain's CDR3 is CASRSGTAAEKLFF.

V and J are TRBV3-1 and TRBJ2-1; the D gene TCRdb calls, TRBD1, cannot be checked with no DNA. Germline V CDR1 and CDR2: LGHDT, YNNKEL (reference sequence). CDR3 length equals 17 residues. The CDR3 protein is CASSQGGSGSPHNEQFF.

The V gene is TRBV12-3 or TRBV12-4, the J gene TRBJ1-1. The CDR3 is 15 residues long. CDR3 amino acids: CASSLGPNTGTEAFF.

This chain joins TRBV12-3 or TRBV12-4 and TRBJ1-2. This CDR3 contains 11 residues. The chain's CDR3 is CASSLPYGYTF.

The CDR3 loop is CASSLTARYGYTF. J is TRBJ1-2 and V is TRBV5-1. Germline V lookup: CDR1 SGHRS, CDR2 YFSETQ. The CDR3 extends over 13 amino acids. Full variable domain (outside the CDR3, taken from reference TRBV5-1 and TRBJ1-2): KAGVTQTPRYLIKTRGQQVTLSCSPISGHRSVSWYQQTPGQGLQFLFEYFSETQRNKGNFPGRFSGRQFSNSRSEMNVSTLELGDSALYLCASSLTARYGYTFGSGTRLTVV.

This chain links TRBV15 with TRBJ2-5; TCRdb picks TRBD1, but there is no DNA to check that call. Germline V gene sequence: CDR1 LNHNV, CDR2 YYDKDF (reference sequence). The CDR3 is 13 amino acids. The CDR3 loop reads CATSGRTVETQYF.

The V gene is TRBV15, the J gene TRBJ2-1; TCRdb calls TRBD2, which cannot be checked without DNA. This CDR3 region has 18 residues. Germline values: CDR1 LNHNV, CDR2 YYDKDF (reference sequence). The CDR3 spells CATSRDWGTNQGHNEQFF. The variable domain in full, completed from reference TRBV15 and TRBJ2-1, reads DAMVIQNPRYQVTQFGKPVTLSCSQTLNHNVMYWYQQKSSQAPKLLFHYYDKDFNNEADTPDNFQSRRPNTSFCFLDIRSPGLGDTAMYLCATSRDWGTNQGHNEQFFGPGTRLTVL.

This chain uses TRBV12-3 or TRBV12-4 with TRBJ2-3; the TCRdb call, TRBD2, lacks DNA for checking. This CDR3 spans 16 amino acids. The CDR3 region is CASSLSSGGFTDTQYF.

This chain links TRBV6-1 with TRBJ2-3; checking the TCRdb D call of TRBD1 is not possible without DNA. Germline CDR1 is MNHNS and CDR2 is SASEGT. The CDR3 is made up of 15 amino acids. The CDR3 spells CASSLTTGGSDTQYF.

The CDR3 reads CAISEKWGLNEQFF. The V call is TRBV10-3, the J call TRBJ2-1; the D gene TCRdb calls, TRBD1, cannot be checked with no DNA. CDR3 length equals 14 residues. Germline V gene data show CDR1 as ENHRY and CDR2 as SYGVKD.

The chain employs TRBV28 and TRBJ2-7; TCRdb reports TRBD1, a call that lacks DNA to check it against. CDR1 is MDHEN and CDR2 is SYDVKM in the germline V gene. The CDR3 loop spans 13 amino acids. CDR3 region: CASSLGTTVEQYF.

V is TRBV6-6 and J is TRBJ1-2; TCRdb selects TRBD1, and the lack of DNA leaves this call unchecked. This CDR3 has 12 residues. Germline V gives CDR1 MNHNY, CDR2 SVGAGI (reference sequence). The CDR3 protein is CASRAPVPGYTF.

The V gene is TRBV5-1, the J gene TRBJ2-7; with no DNA, the TCRdb D assignment of TRBD1 cannot be verified. Germline CDR1 and CDR2: SGHRS and YFSETQ. This CDR3 has 13 amino acids. CDR3 sequence reads: CASRSDRDGEQYF.